This T cell receptor beta chain was identified during a study of shared clonotypes between healthy human individuals. The wider study: Each donor's CD8 memory used one plate, CD8 naive two, each CD4 subset three. The study's findings and limits: Generally, naive subsets (rather than memory subsets) showed larger estimated richness.

A remark on this clone: No antigen is known for it.

Study processing details: ImmunoSEQ only sent back junction sequences with no quality scores, so filtering was done differently. Clones were read by immunoSEQ multiplex PCR, and TCRdb kept only the in-frame ones, dropping some. V and J calls and clone size are those listed in that table; D and trimming were worked out from the DNA. The sample has around 600,000 clones, approximately 95% seen once; the top ten hold 0.11%. The naive CD8 fraction comprised CD45RO-negative cells positively selected for CCR7 and excluded terminally differentiated effector memory CD45RA+ cells. Nashville, Tennessee was home to all donors, each a Caucasian adult. The sequencing input was naive CD8+ T cells sorted from blood. The sequence was collected from a woman in her thirties in good health.

Written as DNA, the CDR3 is TGCGCCAGCAGCTTTGCTAGCGGGAGTGGGGGTGAGCAGTTCTTC. This gives the protein CASSFASGSGGEQFF. The V call is TRBV5-1, the J call TRBJ2-1, with 10 positions matching TRBD2. Looked up from germline, CDR1 is SGHRS and CDR2 is YFSETQ. CDR3 size: 15 residues. J gave up 9 bases and V 2 bases, and 8 bases lay outside the gene matches.